This TCR beta chain was recorded in a study of shared clonotypes between healthy human individuals. Positively selected for CCR7, the CD45RO-negative cells used as naive CD8 cells excluded terminally differentiated effector memory CD45RA+ cells. Note on this clone: Its antigen is still unknown.

This CDR3 is built from 15 residues. The germline V gene encodes CDR1 LGHNA and CDR2 YNFKEQ. Trimming pared 3 bases from V and 5 bases from J, leaving 17 bases between. The assay was immunoSEQ multiplex PCR, and TCRdb's table has in-frame clones only and misses some. The sample includes about 750,000 clones, around 92% seen only once; the top ten take 24%. Findings and caveats of the study: Sampling involved blood alone; tissue repertoires likely differ.

V gene TRBV4-2 combines with J gene TRBJ2-7; D is uncertain. The specimen sequenced was naive CD8+ T cells sorted from blood. The sequence was obtained from a man aged 25 to 40 in good health. The DNA for the CDR3 is TGTGCCAGCAGCCAGCGAAATTCGGCCACCAACGAGCAGTACTTC. It translates to CASSQRNSATNEQYF.